The rows below give T cell receptor beta chains drawn from one sample of a study of blood T cell repertoires in COVID-19. Sequencing was performed with immunoSEQ multiplex PCR; in TCRdb, only in-frame clones are kept and a portion is missing. Of almost 300,000 clones in the sample, about nine tenths are singletons; the top ten hold around 10%. The material sequenced was peripheral blood. The receptors come from a woman aged 25 to 39 with COVID-19, enrolled during active disease. CDR3s include the opening cysteine and the closing phenylalanine or tryptophan. D genes are given only for firm matches. Part of the rows lack a size; the others show once, few, many or a class for expanded clones.

clone_size: NA
d_call: TRBD2
j_call: TRBJ2-2
v_call: TRBV9
cdr3_aa: CASSSRKGLAGGQNTGELFF
cdr3_nt: TGTGCCAGCAGCTCAAGAAAGGGACTAGCGGGGGGACAGAACACCGGGGAGCTGTTTTTT

clone_size: NA
d_call: TRBD1
j_call: TRBJ2-7
v_call: TRBV7-8
cdr3_aa: CASSWGPGQGIYEQYF
cdr3_nt: TGTGCCAGCAGCTGGGGTCCGGGACAGGGCATCTACGAGCAGTACTTC

clone_size: NA
d_call: NA
j_call: TRBJ1-5
v_call: TRBV27
cdr3_aa: CASSWDSNQPQHF
cdr3_nt: TGTGCCAGCAGCTGGGACTCTAATCAGCCCCAGCATTTT

clone_size: NA
d_call: TRBD1
j_call: TRBJ1-4
v_call: TRBV25-1
cdr3_aa: CASSDGQGWGLTNEKLFF
cdr3_nt: TGTGCCAGCAGTGACGGACAGGGCTGGGGGTTAACTAATGAAAAACTGTTTTTT

clone_size: NA
d_call: NA
j_call: TRBJ2-3
v_call: TRBV18
cdr3_aa: CASSAEAGPQDTQYF
cdr3_nt: TGTGCCAGCTCAGCGGAAGCGGGTCCCCAAGATACGCAGTATTTT

clone_size: once
d_call: TRBD2
j_call: TRBJ2-1
v_call: TRBV7-6
cdr3_aa: CASSLSPAGGTLEFRTYNEQFF
cdr3_nt: TGTGCCAGCAGCTTATCCCCAGCGGGAGGTACCTTAGAATTTAGGACCTACAATGAGCAGTTCTTC

clone_size: NA
d_call: TRBD1
j_call: TRBJ2-7
v_call: TRBV5-1
cdr3_aa: CASSDGQGLSYEQYF
cdr3_nt: TGCGCCAGCAGCGATGGACAGGGTTTGTCCTACGAGCAGTACTTC

clone_size: NA
d_call: NA
j_call: TRBJ1-5
v_call: TRBV19
cdr3_aa: CASSQGHQPQHF
cdr3_nt: TGTGCCAGTAGTCAGGGTCACCAGCCCCAGCATTTT

clone_size: NA
d_call: NA
j_call: TRBJ1-6
v_call: TRBV18
cdr3_aa: CASSPLDYNNSPLHF
cdr3_nt: TGTGCCAGCTCCCCTCTGGACTATAACAATTCACCCCTCCACTTT

clone_size: NA
d_call: NA
j_call: TRBJ2-5
v_call: TRBV10-3
cdr3_aa: CAISVRGNLQETQYF
cdr3_nt: TGTGCCATCAGTGTAAGGGGAAATCTACAAGAGACCCAGTACTTC

clone_size: once
d_call: TRBD2
j_call: TRBJ2-7
v_call: TRBV6-6
cdr3_aa: CASSYSGDYLAGEQYF
cdr3_nt: TGTGCCAGCAGTTACTCGGGGGACTACTTGGCGGGCGAGCAGTACTTC

clone_size: NA
d_call: TRBD2
j_call: TRBJ2-1
v_call: TRBV27
cdr3_aa: CASSGSGGYNEQFF
cdr3_nt: TGTGCCAGCAGCGGTAGCGGGGGATACAATGAGCAGTTCTTC

clone_size: NA
d_call: TRBD2
j_call: TRBJ2-1
v_call: TRBV9
cdr3_aa: CASNIKAGGIDEQFF
cdr3_nt: TGTGCCAGCAACATTAAAGCGGGGGGGATCGATGAGCAGTTCTTC

clone_size: NA
d_call: TRBD1
j_call: TRBJ1-2
v_call: TRBV5-1
cdr3_aa: CASSPGAGTGVNYGYTF
cdr3_nt: TGCGCCAGCAGCCCTGGAGCGGGGACAGGGGTGAACTATGGCTACACCTTC

clone_size: once
d_call: NA
j_call: TRBJ1-1
v_call: TRBV2
cdr3_aa: CASRVFGTNGEAFF
cdr3_nt: TGTGCCAGCAGGGTATTTGGTACGAACGGTGAAGCTTTCTTT

clone_size: NA
d_call: TRBD1
j_call: TRBJ1-6
v_call: TRBV4-1
cdr3_aa: CASSQGLGAPGQGRSYNSPLHF
cdr3_nt: TGCGCCAGCAGCCAAGGTCTGGGGGCGCCGGGACAGGGGAGATCCTATAATTCACCCCTCCACTTT

clone_size: NA
d_call: NA
j_call: TRBJ1-6
v_call: TRBV30
cdr3_aa: CAWSVSDNSPLHF
cdr3_nt: TGTGCCTGGAGTGTTTCGGATAATTCACCCCTCCACTTT

clone_size: NA
d_call: TRBD1
j_call: TRBJ2-7
v_call: TRBV19
cdr3_aa: CASSITGGYEQYF
cdr3_nt: TGTGCCAGTAGTATAACAGGGGGCTACGAGCAGTACTTC

clone_size: NA
d_call: NA
j_call: TRBJ1-6
v_call: TRBV6-5
cdr3_aa: CASNTGNPYNSPLHF
cdr3_nt: TGTGCCAGCAACACAGGGAATCCCTATAATTCACCCCTCCACTTT

clone_size: NA
d_call: NA
j_call: TRBJ2-5
v_call: TRBV21-1
cdr3_aa: CASSKGGGRDSQYF
cdr3_nt: TGTGCCAGCAGCAAAGGAGGGGGAAGAGATTCCCAGTACTTC

clone_size: NA
d_call: NA
j_call: TRBJ2-7
v_call: TRBV7-9
cdr3_aa: CASSFLNGRDTLWSYEQYF
cdr3_nt: TGTGCCAGCAGCTTTCTAAATGGCCGGGACACCCTCTGGTCCTACGAGCAGTACTTC

clone_size: NA
d_call: TRBD2
j_call: TRBJ2-5
v_call: TRBV19
cdr3_aa: CASSIERGTQYF
cdr3_nt: TGTGCCAGTAGTATCGAGCGGGGGACCCAGTACTTC

clone_size: NA
d_call: NA
j_call: TRBJ2-3
v_call: TRBV30
cdr3_aa: CAWSTRPGTQYF
cdr3_nt: TGTGCCTGGAGTACCCGCCCCGGTACGCAGTATTTT

clone_size: NA
d_call: NA
j_call: TRBJ2-5
v_call: TRBV10-3
cdr3_aa: CAINSRLQETQYF
cdr3_nt: TGTGCCATCAATTCCAGGCTCCAAGAGACCCAGTACTTC

clone_size: NA
d_call: TRBD1
j_call: TRBJ2-2
v_call: TRBV5-8
cdr3_aa: CASSSMPRTGGNMNTGELFF
cdr3_nt: TGTGCCAGCAGCTCCATGCCGAGGACAGGGGGGAATATGAACACCGGGGAGCTGTTTTTT

clone_size: NA
d_call: NA
j_call: TRBJ1-2
v_call: TRBV5-5
cdr3_aa: CASSPDSPYGYTF
cdr3_nt: TGTGCCAGCAGCCCGGACAGCCCCTATGGCTACACCTTC

clone_size: NA
d_call: TRBD2
j_call: TRBJ2-1
v_call: TRBV18
cdr3_aa: CASSPVSSGGHNEQFF
cdr3_nt: TGTGCCAGCTCACCGGTGTCTAGCGGGGGCCACAATGAGCAGTTCTTC

clone_size: NA
d_call: TRBD1
j_call: TRBJ1-3
v_call: TRBV2
cdr3_aa: CASSRHRGISGNTIYF
cdr3_nt: TGTGCCAGCAGTCGTCACAGGGGGATCTCTGGAAACACCATATATTTT

clone_size: NA
d_call: NA
j_call: TRBJ2-1
v_call: TRBV11-2
cdr3_aa: CASSLVRGPPQFF
cdr3_nt: TGTGCCAGCAGCTTAGTTAGGGGTCCCCCCCAGTTCTTC

clone_size: NA
d_call: NA
j_call: TRBJ2-7
v_call: TRBV2
cdr3_aa: CASSAQGSEQYF
cdr3_nt: TGTGCCAGCAGTGCACAAGGGAGCGAGCAGTACTTC

clone_size: once
d_call: NA
j_call: TRBJ1-6
v_call: TRBV6-1
cdr3_aa: CASSEVSGRNSPLHF
cdr3_nt: TGTGCCAGCAGTGAAGTTTCAGGGAGGAATTCACCCCTCCACTTT

clone_size: NA
d_call: NA
j_call: TRBJ2-5
v_call: TRBV7-6
cdr3_aa: CASSRDRQETQYF
cdr3_nt: TGTGCCAGCAGCCGCGACAGACAAGAGACCCAGTACTTC

clone_size: NA
d_call: TRBD1
j_call: TRBJ2-1
v_call: TRBV27
cdr3_aa: CVSSSQTGGYEQFF
cdr3_nt: TGTGTCAGCAGTTCTCAGACAGGGGGGTATGAGCAGTTCTTC

clone_size: NA
d_call: NA
j_call: TRBJ2-1
v_call: TRBV6-2/TRBV6-3
cdr3_aa: CASSYSDRGYNEQFF
cdr3_nt: TGTGCCAGCAGTTACTCCGACAGAGGCTACAATGAGCAGTTCTTC

clone_size: NA
d_call: TRBD1
j_call: TRBJ1-1
v_call: TRBV9
cdr3_aa: CASSASGQMNTEAFF
cdr3_nt: TGTGCCAGCAGCGCCTCGGGACAGATGAACACTGAAGCTTTCTTT

clone_size: NA
d_call: TRBD1
j_call: TRBJ1-1
v_call: TRBV7-8
cdr3_aa: CASSQGQVNTEAFF
cdr3_nt: TGTGCCAGCAGCCAAGGACAGGTGAACACTGAAGCTTTCTTT

clone_size: NA
d_call: TRBD1
j_call: TRBJ1-1
v_call: TRBV28
cdr3_aa: CASRYRGAEAFF
cdr3_nt: TGTGCCAGCAGATACAGGGGCGCTGAAGCTTTCTTT

clone_size: NA
d_call: TRBD1
j_call: TRBJ1-1
v_call: TRBV10-2
cdr3_aa: CASKGTDAFF
cdr3_nt: TGCGCCAGCAAGGGGACAGACGCTTTCTTT

clone_size: few
d_call: TRBD2
j_call: TRBJ2-5
v_call: TRBV3-1/TRBV3-2
cdr3_aa: CASSQEAGGKETQYF
cdr3_nt: TGTGCCAGCAGCCAAGAAGCGGGGGGGAAAGAGACCCAGTACTTC